This T cell receptor beta chain was sequenced in a study of blood T cell repertoires in COVID-19. Study summary: Both acute and convalescent COVID-19 samples were obtained from the United States, Italy and Spain. Sources were T cells, B-cell-depleted T cells, or PBMCs; the material itself was cDNA or gDNA.

Clones were read by immunoSEQ multiplex PCR, and TCRdb kept only the in-frame ones, dropping some. The sample gives some 320,000 clones, around nine tenths of which show up once; 11% is in the top ten. V was clipped by 1 base and J by 5 bases, with 6 bases between them. CDR1 and CDR2 from the germline V gene are SGHKS and YYEKEE (reference sequence). The CDR3 runs 13 residues. During active infection, Seattle patients enrolled and were then monitored through disease. The sequenced sample consisted of peripheral blood. The source is a woman aged 25 to 39 with COVID-19, enrolled during active disease. This chain links TRBV5-5 with TRBJ1-4; the D is unclear. This CDR3 reads CASSLSLNEKLFF. CDR3 DNA: TGTGCCAGCAGCTTGTCGCTAAATGAAAAACTGTTTTTT.